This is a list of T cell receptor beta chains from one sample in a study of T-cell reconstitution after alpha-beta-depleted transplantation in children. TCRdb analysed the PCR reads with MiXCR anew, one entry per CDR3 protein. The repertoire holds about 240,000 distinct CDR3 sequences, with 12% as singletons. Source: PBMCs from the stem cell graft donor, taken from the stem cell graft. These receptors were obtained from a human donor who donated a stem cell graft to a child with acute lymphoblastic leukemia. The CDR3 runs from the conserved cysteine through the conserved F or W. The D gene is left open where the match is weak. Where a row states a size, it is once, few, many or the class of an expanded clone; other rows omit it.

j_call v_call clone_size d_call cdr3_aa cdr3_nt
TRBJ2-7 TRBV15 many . CATSGGSLGSYEQYF TGTGCCACCAGCGGGGGCTCCCTCGGCTCCTACGAGCAGTACTTC
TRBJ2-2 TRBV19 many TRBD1 CASSPGTGFTGELFF TGTGCCAGTAGTCCAGGGACAGGTTTCACCGGGGAGCTGTTTTTT
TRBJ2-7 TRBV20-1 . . CSASSRVPREQYF TGCAGTGCTAGTTCACGAGTTCCTCGGGAGCAGTACTTC
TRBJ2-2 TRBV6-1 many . CASSESPGETGELFF TGTGCCAGCAGTGAATCCCCGGGGGAGACCGGGGAGCTGTTTTTT
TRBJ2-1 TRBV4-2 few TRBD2 CASSPWTSGRGDNEQFF TGTGCCAGCAGCCCTTGGACTAGCGGGAGAGGGGACAATGAGCAGTTCTTC
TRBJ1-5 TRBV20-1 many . CSARVRDQPQHF TGCAGTGCTAGAGTTCGGGACCAGCCCCAGCATTTT
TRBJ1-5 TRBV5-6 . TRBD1 CASSSRSGQGFNQPQHF TGTGCCAGCAGCTCGAGATCGGGACAGGGATTCAATCAGCCCCAGCATTTT
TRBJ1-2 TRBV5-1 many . CASSQSTAYGYTF TGCGCCAGCAGTCAAAGTACCGCTTATGGCTACACCTTC
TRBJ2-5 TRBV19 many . CASRRTTQETQYF TGTGCCAGTAGAAGGACTACTCAAGAGACCCAGTACTTC
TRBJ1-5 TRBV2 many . CASSRSPGTPQHF TGTGCCAGCAGCCGCAGCCCAGGGACTCCCCAGCATTTT
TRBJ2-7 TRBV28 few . CASSLVSRGHEQYF TGTGCCAGCAGTTTAGTCTCCAGGGGCCACGAGCAGTACTTC
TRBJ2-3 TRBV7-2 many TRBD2 CASSLGPGGRTDTQYF TGTGCCAGCAGCTTAGGTCCGGGAGGGCGCACAGATACGCAGTATTTT
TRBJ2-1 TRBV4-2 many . CASSQDLVATDEQFF TGTGCCAGCAGCCAAGATTTGGTAGCGACGGATGAGCAGTTCTTC
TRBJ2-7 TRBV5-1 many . CASSLTAGEIREQYF TGCGCCAGCAGCTTGACAGCAGGGGAGATTCGCGAGCAGTACTTC
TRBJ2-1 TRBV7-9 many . CASSLEQGEQFF TGTGCCAGCAGCTTAGAGCAGGGTGAGCAGTTCTTC
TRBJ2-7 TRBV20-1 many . CSASRSGVSEQYF TGCAGTGCTAGCCGTTCAGGGGTAAGCGAGCAGTACTTC
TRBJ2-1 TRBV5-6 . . CASSLLREQFF TGTGCCAGCAGCTTGTTAAGGGAGCAGTTCTTC
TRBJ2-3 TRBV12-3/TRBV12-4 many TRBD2 CATRLQRDTDTQYF TGTGCCACCAGATTACAGCGGGACACAGATACGCAGTATTTT
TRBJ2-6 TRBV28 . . CASSIRTGSNVLTF TGTGCCAGCAGCATCCGAACTGGGTCCAACGTCCTGACTTTT
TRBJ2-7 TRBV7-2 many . CASSLAGGNYEQYF TGTGCCAGCAGCTTAGCAGGGGGGAACTACGAGCAGTACTTC
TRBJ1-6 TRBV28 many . CASSLSAGGGNSPLHF TGTGCCAGCAGTTTATCCGCGGGAGGTGGTAATTCACCCCTCCACTTT
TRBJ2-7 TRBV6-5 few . CASSYGGNEQYF TGTGCCAGCAGTTACGGGGGGAACGAGCAGTACTTC
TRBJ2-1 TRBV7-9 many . CASTLSIRNEQFF TGTGCCAGCACTCTTAGTATACGCAATGAGCAGTTCTTC
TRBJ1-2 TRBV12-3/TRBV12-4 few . CASSVVQGRSGYTF TGTGCCAGCAGTGTGGTCCAGGGGCGAAGTGGCTACACCTTC
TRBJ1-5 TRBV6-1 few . CASREHRAQPQHF TGTGCCAGCAGGGAACACAGGGCCCAGCCCCAGCATTTT
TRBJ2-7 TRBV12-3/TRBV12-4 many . CASSLLQGREQYF TGTGCCAGCAGTTTATTACAGGGGAGGGAGCAGTACTTC
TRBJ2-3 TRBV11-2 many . CASSSPTRAPDTQYF TGTGCCAGCAGCTCCCCAACTCGGGCCCCAGATACGCAGTATTTT
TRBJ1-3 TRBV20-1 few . CSASISGAPGNTIYF TGCAGTGCTAGTATTTCAGGGGCGCCTGGAAACACCATATATTTT
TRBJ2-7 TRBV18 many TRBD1 CASSGRQGADEQYF TGTGCCAGCTCAGGTCGACAGGGGGCTGACGAGCAGTACTTC
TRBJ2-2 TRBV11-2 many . CASSLHSSGLTNTGELFF TGTGCCAGCAGCTTACACTCTTCGGGACTCACGAACACCGGGGAGCTGTTTTTT
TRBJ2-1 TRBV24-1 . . CATSDITGAGDEQFF TGTGCCACCAGTGATATTACGGGAGCGGGCGATGAGCAGTTCTTC
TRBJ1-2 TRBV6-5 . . CASSYSLGDYGYTF TGTGCCAGCAGTTACTCTTTGGGGGACTATGGCTACACCTTC
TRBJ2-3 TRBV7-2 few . CASSLQGGLTDTQYF TGTGCCAGCAGCTTACAAGGGGGACTCACAGATACGCAGTATTTT
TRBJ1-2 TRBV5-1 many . CASSKILSEHGYTF TGCGCCAGCAGCAAGATCCTGTCCGAGCATGGCTACACCTTC
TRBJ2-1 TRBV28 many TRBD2 CASSLTSGSYEQFF TGTGCCAGCAGTTTAACTAGCGGGAGTTATGAGCAGTTCTTC
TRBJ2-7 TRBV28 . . CASSRHTYEQYF TGTGCCAGCAGCCGACATACCTACGAGCAGTACTTC
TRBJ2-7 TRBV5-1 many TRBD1 CASRIGQGSYEQYF TGCGCCAGCAGGATTGGACAGGGGTCCTACGAGCAGTACTTC
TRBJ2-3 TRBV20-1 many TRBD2 CSARGTSGQDTQYF TGCAGTGCTAGAGGGACTAGCGGGCAAGATACGCAGTATTTT
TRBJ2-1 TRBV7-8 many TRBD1 CASSYGQGFDEQFF TGTGCCAGCAGCTATGGACAGGGTTTCGATGAGCAGTTCTTC
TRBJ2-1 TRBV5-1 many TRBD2 CASSSSGGAENEQFF TGCGCCAGCAGCTCTAGCGGGGGGGCCGAGAATGAGCAGTTCTTC
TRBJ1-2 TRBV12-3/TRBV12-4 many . CASKRGANYGYTF TGTGCCAGCAAGAGGGGAGCTAACTATGGCTACACCTTC
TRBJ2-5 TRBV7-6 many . CASSHPGHQETQYF TGTGCCAGCAGCCACCCGGGACACCAAGAGACCCAGTACTTC
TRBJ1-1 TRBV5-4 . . CASRPGGRNTEAFF TGTGCCAGCAGGCCCGGCGGGAGGAACACTGAAGCTTTCTTT
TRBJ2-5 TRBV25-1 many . CASSILWSGGETQYF TGTGCCAGCAGTATCTTATGGTCCGGGGGAGAGACCCAGTACTTC
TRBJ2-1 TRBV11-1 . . CASSSGRGTPTIRNEQFF TGTGCCAGCAGCTCGGGCAGGGGAACCCCAACCATCCGCAATGAGCAGTTCTTC
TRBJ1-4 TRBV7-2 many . CASSFIPGTINEKLFF TGTGCCAGCAGCTTTATTCCCGGGACAATTAATGAAAAACTGTTTTTT
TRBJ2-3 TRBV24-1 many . CATIAYRNTDTQYF TGTGCCACTATAGCGTACCGTAACACAGATACGCAGTATTTT
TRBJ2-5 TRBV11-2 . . CASSYSLPAQETQYF TGTGCCAGCAGCTACTCTTTGCCAGCTCAAGAGACCCAGTACTTC
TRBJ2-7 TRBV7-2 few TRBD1 CASSFPEQGFSYEQYF TGTGCCAGCAGCTTCCCCGAACAGGGGTTCTCCTACGAGCAGTACTTC